These 15 T cell receptor beta chains came from one sample sequenced in a study of T cell responses to AZD1222 COVID-19 vaccine. Only in-frame clones appear in the TCRdb table, and some are missing; sequencing was by immunoSEQ multiplex PCR. The sample records approximately 110,000 clones, roughly 90% being singletons. The sample here was peripheral blood, taken on day 0 of AZD1222 vaccination. The receptors were sampled from an adult in good health.

V gene TRBV5-1 combines with J gene TRBJ1-1; 9 nucleotides match TRBD1. The CDR3 is 17 amino acids. Trimming at V came to 4 bases and at J to 4 bases, leaving 14 bases not matched to a gene. CDR1 and CDR2 (germline): SGHRS, YFSETQ. CDR3 in DNA: TGCGCCAGCAGCCAGCCGGGACAGGGAAAAGCGGGCACTGAAGCTTTCTTT. This sequence encodes CASSQPGQGKAGTEAFF.

The rearrangement links TRBV28 to TRBJ1-2; TRBD1 might be the D (6 bases). This CDR3 spans 13 amino acids. CDR1 MDHEN and CDR2 SYDVKM come from the germline V gene. Trimming took off 5 bases at V and 7 bases at J, with 14 bases between the two ends. The CDR3 nucleotides are TGTGCCAGCAGTCTCGGCAGGGGAACTGGCTACACCTTC. Its protein is CASSLGRGTGYTF.

As DNA, the CDR3 is TGCGCCAGCAGCTTTAGCGGGAGAGACACCGGGGAGCTGTTTTTT. Translated, it gives CASSFSGRDTGELFF. J is TRBJ2-2 and V is TRBV4-1; 9 nucleotides line up with TRBD2. The CDR3 has 15 residues. With 5 bases clipped from V and 3 bases from J, the junction kept 4 bases outside the gene matches. From germline, CDR1 is MGHRA and CDR2 YSYEKL.

The rearrangement uses TRBV29-1 and TRBJ2-7, with 10 bases that match TRBD1. CDR1 and CDR2 from the germline V gene are SQVTM and ANQGSEA. The J segment lost 4 bases and the V segment lost 8 bases, leaving 11 bases of the junction unmatched. CDR3 length equals 14 residues. The CDR3 region has the DNA TGCAGCCGGGGGCGACAGGGGGCATTTTACGAGCAGTACTTC. This translates into CSRGRQGAFYEQYF.

The V gene is TRBV29-1, the J gene TRBJ1-3; 7 bases are a match to TRBD1. The germline gives CDR1 SQVTM, CDR2 ANQGSEA. CDR3 length equals 15 residues. Trimming removed 5 bases from V and 4 bases from J; junction bases left unmatched: 11. CDR3 sequence reads: CSVWVTGSAGNTIYF. The CDR3 DNA sequence: TGCAGCGTTTGGGTGACAGGGAGTGCGGGAAACACCATATATTTT.

For the CDR3, the DNA is TGTGCCATCAGTGAGGTGGACAGGGTCCTTACCGGGGAGCTGTTTTTT. This encodes CAISEVDRVLTGELFF. The rearrangement uses TRBV10-3 and TRBJ2-2; 8 nucleotides align to TRBD1. Germline trimming cut 2 bases from V and 5 bases from J; bases unmatched to any gene: 7. Germline CDR1 reads ENHRY; CDR2 reads SYGVKD. This CDR3 is built from 16 residues.

V gene TRBV4-1 combines with J gene TRBJ2-5; 12 nucleotides align to TRBD2. CDR1 and CDR2 from the germline V gene are MGHRA and YSYEKL. The length of the CDR3 is 15 residues. Trimming at V came to 4 bases and at J to 5 bases, leaving 5 bases not matched to a gene. The CDR3: CASSPLAGGQETQYF. The CDR3, as DNA: TGCGCCAGCAGCCCGCTAGCGGGGGGGCAGGAGACCCAGTACTTC.

This chain uses TRBV7-3 with TRBJ2-3; possible D gene TRBD1, 7 bases. Germline values: CDR1 SGHTA, CDR2 FQGTGA. V lost 5 bases and J lost 0, with 21 bases in between. The CDR3 totals 18 residues. For the CDR3, the DNA is TGTGCCAGCAGCCCCAGGGGGGTGCAGGGGACTAGCACAGATACGCAGTATTTT. Protein product: CASSPRGVQGTSTDTQYF.

The V call is TRBV15, the J call TRBJ2-3; TRBD2 aligns across 8 bases. The germline V gene has CDR1 LNHNV and CDR2 YYDKDF (reference sequence). This CDR3 has 17 residues. The V and J ends lost 4 bases and 2 bases, in that order; junction bases with no gene match: 11. CDR3 DNA sequence: TGTGCCACCAGCATCATAGGGTCTAGCGGGTACACAGATACGCAGTATTTT. This encodes CATSIIGSSGYTDTQYF. Full variable domain (rest looked up from reference TRBV15 and TRBJ2-3): DAMVIQNPRYQVTQFGKPVTLSCSQTLNHNVMYWYQQKSSQAPKLLFHYYDKDFNNEADTPDNFQSRRPNTSFCFLDIRSPGLGDTAMYLCATSIIGSSGYTDTQYFGPGTRLTVL.

V is TRBV28 and J is TRBJ1-1; TRBD1 agrees at 10 bases. J lost 6 bases, V lost 7 bases, and 14 bases had no gene match. The CDR3 runs to 16 residues. Per germline, CDR1 MDHEN and CDR2 SYDVKM. CDR3 DNA: TGTGCCAGCATCCTAAGGGACAGGGGCATCGGGCCTGAAGCTTTCTTT. Protein sequence: CASILRDRGIGPEAFF.

V gene TRBV5-1 combines with J gene TRBJ2-1; TRBD1 might be the D (6 bases). The V gene's germline CDR1 is SGHRS and CDR2 YFSETQ. This CDR3 is 13 amino acids long. With 4 bases removed from V and 9 bases from J, the gap between germline ends came to 14 bases. The CDR3 nucleotides read TGCGCCAGCAGCGTGGGACAAGCCATTGAGCAGTTCTTC. Translating it yields CASSVGQAIEQFF.

The rearrangement links TRBV27 to TRBJ1-2; D not resolved. Germline CDR1 MNHEY, CDR2 SMNVEV (reference sequence). V was shortened by 0 bases and J by 0 bases, with 8 bases between the two germline ends. The CDR3 covers 15 residues. CDR3 region: CASSLSRTANYGYTF. CDR3 sequence (DNA): TGTGCCAGCAGTTTATCTCGTACCGCTAACTATGGCTACACCTTC.

This chain connects TRBV7-8 to TRBJ1-3; 8 positions agree with TRBD1. V lost 8 bases and J lost 7; bases outside the gene matches: 13. The CDR3 is made up of 15 amino acids. Germline assignment: CDR1 SGHVS and CDR2 FQNEAQ. CDR3 coding DNA: TGTGCCAGCGCCATGACAGGGGAAGGTGGTAACACCATATATTTT. This translates into CASAMTGEGGNTIYF.

The chain recombines TRBV24-1 with TRBJ2-5; a possible D gene is TRBD2 (5 bases). There are 14 residues in the CDR3. V shed 6 bases and J shed 2 bases, with 12 bases lying between them. The germline V gene encodes CDR1 KGHDR and CDR2 SFDVKD. CDR3 sequence reads: CATSSPGGQETQYF. DNA for the CDR3: TGTGCCACCAGTTCCCCGGGCGGGCAAGAGACCCAGTACTTC.

The chain combines TRBV27 with TRBJ1-3; D is ambiguous. The CDR3 covers 15 residues. The V and J ends lost 6 bases and 3 bases respectively, with 15 bases between them. CDR1 is MNHEY and CDR2 is SMNVEV in the germline V gene (reference sequence). The CDR3, as DNA: TGTGCCAGCAGCCCGACAAGGGTTCTTGGAAACACCATATATTTT. Translation: CASSPTRVLGNTIYF.